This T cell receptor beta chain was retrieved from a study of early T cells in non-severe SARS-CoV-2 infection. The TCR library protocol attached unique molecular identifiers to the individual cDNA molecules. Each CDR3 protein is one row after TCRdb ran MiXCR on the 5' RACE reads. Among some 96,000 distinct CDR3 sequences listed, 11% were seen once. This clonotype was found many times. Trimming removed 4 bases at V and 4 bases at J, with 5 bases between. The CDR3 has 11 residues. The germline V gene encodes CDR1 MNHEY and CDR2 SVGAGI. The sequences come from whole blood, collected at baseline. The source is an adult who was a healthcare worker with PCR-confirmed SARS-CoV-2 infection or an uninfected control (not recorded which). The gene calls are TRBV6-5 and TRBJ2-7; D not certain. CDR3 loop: CASSFGYEQYF. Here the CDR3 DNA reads TGTGCCAGCAGTTTCGGTTACGAGCAGTACTTC.